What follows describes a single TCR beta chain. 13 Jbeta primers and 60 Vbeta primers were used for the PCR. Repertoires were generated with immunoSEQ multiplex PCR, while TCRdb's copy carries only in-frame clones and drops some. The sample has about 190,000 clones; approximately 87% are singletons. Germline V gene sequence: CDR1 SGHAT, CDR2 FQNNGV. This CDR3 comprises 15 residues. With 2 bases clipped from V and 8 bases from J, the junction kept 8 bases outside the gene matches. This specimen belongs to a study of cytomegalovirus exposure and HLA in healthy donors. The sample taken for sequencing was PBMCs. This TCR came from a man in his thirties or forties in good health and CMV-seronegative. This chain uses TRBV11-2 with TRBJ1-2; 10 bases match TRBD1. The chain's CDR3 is CASSLSRQGAEGYTF. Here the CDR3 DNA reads TGTGCCAGCAGCTTATCGAGACAGGGGGCGGAAGGCTACACCTTC.